These 27 T cell receptor beta chains originate from one sample sequenced in a study of a mutant IDH1 vaccine in newly diagnosed glioma. Time point: week 47, end of study. Each dose of the vaccine consisted of 300 ug of mutant IDH1 20-mer peptide, with topical imiquimod. Measured with immunoSEQ multiplex PCR; TCRdb has only the in-frame clones, and not every one. The table shows about 33,000 clones, with over 70% occurring only once. For these TCRs, the target antigens are not known. The specimen comprised PBMCs, sampled from a glioma patient whose treatment included an IDH1 peptide vaccine. Every receptor here comes from a man in his forties with glioma.

In this sample, this clone turned up a few times. The rearrangement uses TRBV6-5 and TRBJ2-1; the match to TRBD2 covers 10 bases. The CDR3 runs 14 residues. Germline CDR1 reads MNHEY; CDR2 reads SVGAGI. V lost 6 bases, J lost 9 bases, and 8 bases stayed unmatched. CDR3 loop: CASRQGLAMGEQFF. In DNA, the CDR3 is TGTGCCAGCAGACAGGGACTAGCGATGGGTGAGCAGTTCTTC.

The table lists this clone with a count of one. The V call is TRBV19, the J call TRBJ2-1; D perhaps matches TRBD1 (6 bases). Germline V lookup: CDR1 LNHDA, CDR2 SQIVND (reference sequence). Trimming left V 4 bases short and J 4 bases short, with 11 bases between. There are 14 residues in the CDR3. The CDR3 nucleotides are TGTGCCAGTAGTAACCGGGACAAGTACAATGAGCAGTTCTTC. This encodes CASSNRDKYNEQFF.

In DNA form, the CDR3 reads TGTGCCAGTAGTACTCCCTTGGGGAGGGGCAGCTATGGCTACACCTTC. As protein: CASSTPLGRGSYGYTF. This chain uses TRBV19 with TRBJ1-2; the D gene is possibly TRBD1 (5 bases). Germline CDR1 LNHDA, CDR2 SQIVND (reference sequence). The V end lost 4 bases, the J end lost 4 bases, and 19 bases lay between the germline ends. The CDR3 totals 16 residues.

This chain connects TRBV27 to TRBJ2-1; D is perhaps TRBD2 (5 bases). CDR1 and CDR2 (germline): MNHEY, SMNVEV (reference sequence). The CDR3 covers 14 residues. Trimming took 0 bases from V and 7 from J, leaving 10 bases between them. The CDR3 coding sequence is TGTGCCAGCAGTTTATCCTTTCCGGGAAATGAGCAGTTCTTC. This codes for CASSLSFPGNEQFF.

This clone occurred once. The chain carries TRBV19 and TRBJ2-2, with a tentative D call TRBD2 (6 bases). CDR1 and CDR2 (germline): LNHDA, SQIVND (reference sequence). Trimming took off 4 bases at V and 4 bases at J, with 19 bases between the two ends. The CDR3 is 17 amino acids. The CDR3 region has the DNA TGTGCCAGTAGTACATTTTTCCGGGACTTCTTCACCGGGGAGCTGTTTTTT. Translating gives CASSTFFRDFFTGELFF.

The chain carries TRBV6-1 and TRBJ1-1, with a weak D call TRBD1 (5 bases). V lost 6 bases and J lost 5, with 16 bases in between. Germline CDR1 is MNHNS and CDR2 is SASEGT. CDR3 length: 14 residues. The CDR3 region is CASSHSTERTEAFF. In nucleotides, the CDR3 is TGTGCCAGCAGCCACTCGACAGAACGGACTGAAGCTTTCTTT.

This clone was observed a few times. The rearrangement links TRBV27 to TRBJ2-3; D is unclear. Germline CDR1 and CDR2: MNHEY and SMNVEV (reference sequence). The CDR3 runs 13 residues. Trimming cost V 0 bases and J 3 bases, with 4 bases left between them. CDR3 bases: TGTGCCAGCAGTTTATCGAGGACAGATACGCAGTATTTT. Residues: CASSLSRTDTQYF.

Notes on this clone: The same CDR3 arises from other DNA sequences in this sample as well. The chain carries TRBV5-4 and TRBJ1-1; D is unresolved. Germline V lookup: CDR1 SGHNT, CDR2 YYREEE (reference sequence). The V gene lost 3 bases and the J gene lost 0 bases, with 15 bases spanning the gap. The CDR3 has 16 amino acids. CDR3 protein: CASSSSGEAMNTEAFF. The CDR3 coding sequence is TGTGCCAGCAGCTCGTCTGGTGAAGCAATGAACACTGAAGCTTTCTTT.

The chain uses TRBV29-1 and TRBJ2-5, with a possible D match to TRBD2 (5 bases). The germline V gene has CDR1 SQVTM and CDR2 ANQGSEA. V lost 6 bases and J 2 bases, leaving 19 bases between the germline ends. This CDR3 comprises 15 residues. The DNA of the CDR3 is TGCAGCGTGAGCGGCAGGTTGGGCATACAAGAGACCCAGTACTTC. It translates to CSVSGRLGIQETQYF.

V is TRBV7-2 and J is TRBJ2-1; 8 bases agree with TRBD2. This CDR3 has 16 residues. V lost 4 bases to trimming and J lost 2 bases; unmatched junction nucleotides: 7. Germline V gives CDR1 SGHTA, CDR2 FQGNSA. The CDR3 sequence is CASSYLGGAAYNEQFF. The DNA for the CDR3 is TGTGCCAGCAGCTACCTCGGGGGGGCGGCCTACAATGAGCAGTTCTTC.

CDR3 nucleotide sequence: TGCGCCAGCAGTGACGGGGGGACTAGCGGGAACACCGGGGAGCTGTTTTTT. Translated, it gives CASSDGGTSGNTGELFF. This rearrangement joins TRBV10-1 to TRBJ2-2, with 11 nucleotides matching TRBD2. With V trimmed by 3 bases and J by 1 base, 4 bases remained unmatched. In germline, CDR1 is WNHNN, CDR2 SYGVQD (reference sequence). The CDR3 covers 17 residues.

This clone was observed once. This rearrangement joins TRBV5-1 to TRBJ2-7, with 9 bases aligning to TRBD1. The CDR3 loop spans 16 amino acids. Germline V CDR1 and CDR2: SGHRS, YFSETQ. V trimming: 4 bases; J trimming: 3 bases; junction bases outside the gene matches: 11. The DNA of the CDR3 is TGCGCCAGCAGCCTGGACACCGGGACAGGGTACTACGAGCAGTACTTC. Protein sequence: CASSLDTGTGYYEQYF.

This clone came up once. At one end, the junction sequence differs from germline, possibly due to a read error. The chain has TRBV19 and TRBJ1-1; TRBD1 aligns across 9 bases. CDR3 length: 16 amino acids. Per the germline V gene, CDR1 is LNHDA and CDR2 is SQIVND (reference sequence). This chain's CDR3 is CASPPSRDRATGEALF. The CDR3 nucleotides read TGTGCCAGTCCACCTTCCCGGGACAGGGCAACGGGGGAAGCTCTCTTT.

This sequence joins TRBV5-8 and TRBJ2-3; 11 bases map to TRBD2. V shed 3 bases and J 0 bases; nucleotides not matched to a gene: 9. CDR3 length equals 18 residues. Germline-derived CDR1 and CDR2 are SGHTS and YDEGEE. DNA for the CDR3: TGTGCCAGCAGCTCGGCGAGCGGGACTAGCGGAAGCACAGATACGCAGTATTTT. The encoded protein is CASSSASGTSGSTDTQYF.

The chain carries TRBV9 and TRBJ2-2; 8 positions match TRBD1. With V trimmed by 4 bases and J by 4 bases, 3 bases remained unmatched. Germline V lookup: CDR1 SGDLS, CDR2 YYNGEE. This CDR3 comprises 14 residues. The CDR3 is CASSPTGVTGELFF. The CDR3 bases are TGTGCCAGCAGCCCGACAGGGGTCACCGGGGAGCTGTTTTTT.

The chain uses TRBV9 and TRBJ2-1; the D is unclear. Trimming removed 0 bases at V and 5 bases at J, with 9 bases between. The germline V gene has CDR1 SGDLS and CDR2 YYNGEE. The CDR3 extends over 14 amino acids. CDR3 bases: TGTGCCAGCAGCGTAGAGGGCTATAACAATGAGCAGTTCTTC. Its protein product is CASSVEGYNNEQFF.

This clone appeared a single time. CDR3 residues: CASSYRDGRDEQYF. CDR3 DNA sequence: TGTGCCAGCAGCTACCGGGACGGACGGGACGAGCAGTACTTC. This chain connects TRBV7-2 to TRBJ2-7; D may match TRBD1 or TRBD2 (5 bases each). V lost 4 bases and J 5 bases, leaving 15 bases between the germline ends. Germline CDR1 is SGHTA and CDR2 is FQGNSA. The CDR3 is made up of 14 amino acids.

This clone appeared a single time. The gene calls are TRBV27 and TRBJ2-1, with D perhaps TRBD2 (5 bases). Trimming took 6 bases from V and 0 from J, leaving 9 bases between them. CDR3 size: 14 residues. From germline, CDR1 is MNHEY and CDR2 SMNVEV (reference sequence). The CDR3 DNA sequence: TGTGCCAGCAGCACCGGGAACTCCTACAATGAGCAGTTCTTC. Its translation: CASSTGNSYNEQFF.

V and J are TRBV6-1 and TRBJ2-7; D perhaps matches TRBD1 (5 bases). Germline lookup yields CDR1 MNHNS and CDR2 SASEGT. The CDR3 spans 13 residues. The V and J ends lost 5 bases and 2 bases respectively, with 10 bases between them. In DNA, the CDR3 is TGTGCCAGCAGTCTCAGGGATACCTACGAGCAGTACGTC. Its protein product is CASSLRDTYEQYV.

This clone was recorded once. The chain is built from TRBV21-1 and TRBJ2-7; the D segment call TRBD2 is taken from the table without a DNA check. TRBV21-1 is marked as a pseudogene. CDR3 length: 18 residues. The CDR3 region has the DNA TGTGCCAGCAGCAAAGTTGGGAGGCTAGCGGGAACGTCCTACGAGCAGTACTTC. Protein: CASSKVGRLAGTSYEQYF.

By share of the sample, this clone is medium-sized (0.01 to 0.1%). This chain links TRBV30 with TRBJ1-2, with 7 bases identical to TRBD1. Germline V gives CDR1 GTSNPN, CDR2 SVGIG (reference sequence). V lost 2 bases, J lost 4 bases, and 7 bases stayed unmatched. This CDR3 spans 14 amino acids. DNA of the CDR3: TGTGCCTGGAGTCCTCTGACAGGGTCCTATGGCTACACCTTC. This gives the protein CAWSPLTGSYGYTF. Full variable domain (outside the CDR3, taken from reference TRBV30 and TRBJ1-2): SQTIHQWPATLVQPVGSPLSLECTVEGTSNPNLYWYRQAAGRGLQLLFYSVGIGQISSEVPQNLSASRPQDRQFILSSKKLLLSDSGFYLCAWSPLTGSYGYTFGSGTRLTVV.

The rearrangement uses TRBV13 and TRBJ2-3, with D tentatively TRBD2 (6 bases). CDR3 length equals 15 residues. The V and J ends lost 4 bases and 0 bases respectively, with 11 bases between them. Germline V gene data show CDR1 as PRHDT and CDR2 as FYEKMQ (reference sequence). CDR3 coding DNA: TGTGCCAGCAGCTCGGGACTCCCAAGCACAGATACGCAGTATTTT. Translated, it gives CASSSGLPSTDTQYF.

This clone was found a few times. The chain joins TRBV7-6 to TRBJ2-5; D is possibly TRBD1 or TRBD2 (5 bases each). Germline V gene lookup returns CDR1 SGHVS and CDR2 FNYEAQ. Trimming pared 5 bases from V and 5 bases from J, leaving 15 bases between. This CDR3 has 14 amino acids. The CDR3 DNA follows: TGTGCCAGCAGCATCCCAACCCGGGGCGAGACCCAGTACTTC. Translated: CASSIPTRGETQYF.

CDR3 bases: TGTGCCACCAGCAGAGACAGACGACCCGAGCAGTACGTC. As protein: CATSRDRRPEQYV. This chain uses TRBV15 with TRBJ2-7; no clear D gene. Deletions cut 0 bases from V and 6 bases from J, with 9 bases between. Germline-derived CDR1 and CDR2 are LNHNV and YYDKDF (reference sequence). The CDR3 is 13 amino acids.

The chain is built from TRBV28 and TRBJ2-5, with D perhaps TRBD1 or TRBD2 (6 bases each). This CDR3 region has 14 residues. V was cut by 6 bases and J by 5 bases, with 16 bases left in between. Germline V gene sequence: CDR1 MDHEN, CDR2 SYDVKM. Written as DNA, the CDR3 is TGTGCCAGCAGAAATAGGGGGGAGGCCGAGACCCAGTACTTC. It translates to CASRNRGEAETQYF. Full variable domain (outside the CDR3, taken from reference TRBV28 and TRBJ2-5): DVKVTQSSRYLVKRTGEKVFLECVQDMDHENMFWYRQDPGLGLRLIYFSYDVKMKEKGDIPEGYSVSREKKERFSLILESASTNQTSMYLCASRNRGEAETQYFGPGTRLLVL.

The chain carries TRBV28 and TRBJ1-5; no reliable D call. V lost 2 bases and J lost 7, with 6 bases in between. Germline V gene data show CDR1 as MDHEN and CDR2 as SYDVKM. The CDR3 loop spans 12 amino acids. Here the CDR3 reads CASSLSWQPQHF. Here the CDR3 DNA reads TGTGCCAGCAGTTTAAGTTGGCAGCCCCAGCATTTT.

J is TRBJ2-7 and V is TRBV2, with 9 bases lining up with TRBD2. CDR3 size: 16 residues. V shed 5 bases, J shed 7 bases, and the junction held 15 bases outside the gene matches. Germline V gene data show CDR1 as SNHLY and CDR2 as FYNNEI. In DNA, the CDR3 is TGTGCCAGCAGTTTTCCTCTTAGCGGGAGTTTGAGGGAGCAGTACTTC. Protein sequence: CASSFPLSGSLREQYF.